A selection of T cell receptor beta chains follows, all from one sample in a study of cytomegalovirus exposure and HLA in healthy donors. Sequencing used immunoSEQ multiplex PCR; TCRdb keeps in-frame clones, though not all of them. In all, the sample yields some 42,000 clones. Sequencing input: PBMCs. The receptors derive from a man aged 25-45 years in good health and CMV-seronegative. Both conserved end residues are part of each CDR3. The order of the fields is V gene, D gene, J gene, CDR3 protein, CDR3 DNA. D genes are given only for firm matches.

v_call: TRBV4-3; d_call: .; j_call: TRBJ2-2; cdr3_aa: CASSQGHSTGELFF; cdr3_nt: TGCGCCAGCAGCCAGGGACATTCCACCGGGGAGCTGTTTTTT
v_call: TRBV7-2; d_call: TRBD2; j_call: TRBJ2-3; cdr3_aa: CASSLFGDGRAGDTQYF; cdr3_nt: TGTGCCAGCAGCCTTTTCGGAGACGGGAGGGCCGGGGATACGCAGTATTTT
v_call: TRBV4-2; d_call: TRBD2; j_call: TRBJ2-7; cdr3_aa: CASSSATGTSGSYEQYF; cdr3_nt: TGTGCCAGCAGCTCAGCGACCGGGACTAGCGGGTCCTACGAGCAGTACTTC
v_call: TRBV28; d_call: TRBD1; j_call: TRBJ2-7; cdr3_aa: CASSLGPGTGREQYF; cdr3_nt: TGTGCCAGCAGTTTGGGACCTGGGACAGGGAGAGAGCAGTACTTC
v_call: TRBV30; d_call: .; j_call: TRBJ1-1; cdr3_aa: CAWTQRGWEAFF; cdr3_nt: TGTGCCTGGACCCAACGGGGATGGGAAGCTTTCTTT
v_call: TRBV4-3; d_call: .; j_call: TRBJ1-1; cdr3_aa: CASSQDAVGGTEAFF; cdr3_nt: TGCGCCAGCAGCCAAGATGCGGTGGGGGGCACTGAAGCTTTCTTT
v_call: TRBV29-1; d_call: TRBD2; j_call: TRBJ2-7; cdr3_aa: CSVEDGWASGAYEQYF; cdr3_nt: TGCAGCGTTGAAGACGGTTGGGCTAGCGGGGCGTACGAGCAGTACTTC
v_call: TRBV5-5; d_call: TRBD1; j_call: TRBJ2-7; cdr3_aa: CASGGQGAYEQYF; cdr3_nt: TGTGCCAGCGGGGGACAGGGCGCCTACGAGCAGTACTTC
v_call: TRBV29-1; d_call: TRBD2; j_call: TRBJ2-2; cdr3_aa: CSPPTSGRETNTGELFF; cdr3_nt: TGCAGCCCACCGACTAGCGGGAGGGAAACGAACACCGGGGAGCTGTTTTTT
v_call: TRBV7-4; d_call: TRBD2; j_call: TRBJ2-2; cdr3_aa: CASSTPGEGRSGELFF; cdr3_nt: TGTGCCAGCAGCACCCCGGGGGAGGGGAGGAGCGGGGAGCTGTTTTTT
v_call: TRBV4-3; d_call: .; j_call: TRBJ1-2; cdr3_aa: CASSQDGGYGYTF; cdr3_nt: TGCGCCAGCAGCCAAGATGGCGGGTATGGCTACACCTTC
v_call: TRBV29-1; d_call: TRBD1; j_call: TRBJ2-2; cdr3_aa: CSVRTSDRGLGELFF; cdr3_nt: TGCAGCGTCCGGACCTCAGACAGGGGGCTCGGGGAGCTGTTTTTT
v_call: TRBV29-1; d_call: TRBD1; j_call: TRBJ1-2; cdr3_aa: CSVDFGTDGYTF; cdr3_nt: TGCAGCGTTGACTTCGGGACAGATGGCTACACCTTC